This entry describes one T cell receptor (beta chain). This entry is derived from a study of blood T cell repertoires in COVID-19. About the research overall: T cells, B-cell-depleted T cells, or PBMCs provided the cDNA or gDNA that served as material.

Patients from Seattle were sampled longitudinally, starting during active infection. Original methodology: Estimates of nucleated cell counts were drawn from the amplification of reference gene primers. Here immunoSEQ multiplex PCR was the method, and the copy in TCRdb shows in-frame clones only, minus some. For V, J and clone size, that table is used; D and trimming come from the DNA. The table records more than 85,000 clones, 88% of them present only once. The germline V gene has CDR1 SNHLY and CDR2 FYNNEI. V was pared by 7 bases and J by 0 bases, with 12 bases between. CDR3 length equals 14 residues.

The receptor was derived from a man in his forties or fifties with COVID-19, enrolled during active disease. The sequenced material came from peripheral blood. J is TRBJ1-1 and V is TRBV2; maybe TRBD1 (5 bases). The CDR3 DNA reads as TGTGCCAGCACCGACCCCAGGGTGAACACTGAAGCTTTCTTT. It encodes CASTDPRVNTEAFF.